These T cell receptor beta chains were read from a single sample in a study of CXCR4 blockade with PD-1 therapy in pancreatic cancer. Sequenced by immunoSEQ multiplex PCR; TCRdb stores in-frame clones only, minus some. The data contain more than 15,000 clones, 55% to 85% of them singletons. Sequenced material: tumor tissue. The receptors here all came from a human donor with pancreatic ductal adenocarcinoma. Each CDR3 is given with its conserved first and last residue. A D gene is named only where the DNA matches it firmly. Size values are once, few and many counts, or a class for expanded clones, and some rows have none.

CDR3 length | clone size | J gene | V gene | D gene | CDR3 protein | CDR3 DNA
13 | . | TRBJ2-5 | TRBV28 | . | CASSARNQETQYF | TGTGCCAGCAGCGCGCGTAACCAAGAGACCCAGTACTTC
17 | . | TRBJ2-6 | TRBV19 | TRBD1 | CASSPRDRGSGANVLTF | TGTGCCAGTAGTCCGAGGGACAGGGGCTCTGGGGCCAACGTCCTGACTTTC
15 | . | TRBJ2-1 | TRBV19 | TRBD1 | CASGKDRDSYNEQFF | TGTGCCAGCGGGAAAGACAGGGACTCCTACAATGAGCAGTTCTTC
13 | medium-sized | TRBJ1-6 | TRBV28 | TRBD1 | CASSLTGGSPLHF | TGTGCCAGCAGTTTGACAGGGGGTTCACCCCTCCACTTT
14 | . | TRBJ1-2 | TRBV28 | . | CASSSQGHGYGYTF | TGTGCCAGCAGTTCACAGGGCCATGGCTATGGCTACACCTTC
13 | . | TRBJ2-7 | TRBV23-1 | TRBD1 | CASSGGTGHEQYF | TGCGCCAGCAGCGGAGGGACAGGCCACGAGCAGTACTTC
15 | few | TRBJ1-3 | TRBV19 | . | CASSTPTGTGNTIYF | TGTGCCAGTAGTACGCCGACCGGGACTGGAAACACCATATATTTT
14 | few | TRBJ2-1 | TRBV14 | . | CASSGLGLLNEQFF | TGTGCCAGCAGCGGACTTGGGCTACTCAATGAGCAGTTCTTC
16 | . | TRBJ2-3 | TRBV30 | . | CASKPPGRGSTDTQYF | TGTGCCTCCAAACCCCCTGGGAGAGGTAGCACAGATACGCAGTATTTT
14 | . | TRBJ2-2 | TRBV19 | . | CASSSPPNTGELFF | TGTGCCAGTAGTTCCCCTCCGAACACCGGGGAGCTGTTTTTT
16 | . | TRBJ2-1 | TRBV18 | . | CASSPNRASSYNEQFF | TGTGCCAGCTCACCTAACAGGGCCAGCTCCTACAATGAGCAGTTCTTC
15 | . | TRBJ2-6 | TRBV19 | . | CASSKTAAGANVLTF | TGTGCCAGTAGTAAGACAGCAGCTGGGGCCAACGTCCTGACTTTC
13 | . | TRBJ2-7 | TRBV18 | . | CASSRAQRNEQYF | TGTGCCAGCTCACGGGCCCAGAGGAACGAGCAGTACTTC
16 | . | TRBJ2-1 | TRBV28 | TRBD2 | CASSFSGLAGDNEQFF | TGTGCCAGCAGTTTCTCCGGACTAGCGGGAGACAATGAGCAGTTCTTC
13 | . | TRBJ1-1 | TRBV19 | . | CASSIGRGPEAFF | TGTGCCAGTAGTATCGGGAGGGGCCCTGAAGCTTTCTTT
15 | . | TRBJ2-5 | TRBV14 | . | CASSQGFRYQETQYF | TGTGCCAGCAGCCAAGGCTTCCGGTACCAAGAGACCCAGTACTTC
15 | . | TRBJ1-1 | TRBV27 | . | CASSPAGTMNTEAFF | TGTGCCAGCAGTCCGGCCGGGACAATGAACACTGAAGCTTTCTTT
13 | once | TRBJ1-2 | TRBV19 | . | CASSIGRGYGYTF | TGTGCCAGTAGTATAGGACGTGGCTATGGCTACACCTTC
13 | few | TRBJ1-1 | TRBV27 | . | CASSLGEGTEAFF | TGTGCCAGCAGTTTGGGGGAGGGGACTGAAGCTTTCTTT
14 | . | TRBJ2-5 | TRBV5-1 | TRBD2 | CASSMGGIQETQYF | TGCGCCAGCAGTATGGGGGGGATCCAAGAGACCCAGTACTTC
17 | . | TRBJ2-1 | TRBV29-1 | . | CSVEGGPGQNFYNEQFF | TGCAGCGTTGAAGGGGGGCCAGGACAAAACTTTTACAATGAGCAGTTCTTC
16 | once | TRBJ2-1 | TRBV14 | TRBD1 | CASSQGRDRGHNEQFF | TGTGCCAGCAGCCAAGGACGGGACAGGGGGCACAATGAACAGTTCTTC
12 | . | TRBJ1-3 | TRBV12-5 | . | CASGGEGNTIYF | TGTGCTAGTGGCGGGGAGGGGAACACCATATATTTT
15 | . | TRBJ2-7 | TRBV28 | . | CASSLWDYVPYEQYF | TGTGCCAGCAGTTTATGGGACTATGTCCCCTACGAGCAGTACTTC